This TCR beta chain appears in the sequencing data of a study of STAT5B mutations in CD4+ large granular lymphocyte leukemia. CDR1 is MNHEY and CDR2 is SVGAGI in the germline V gene. With 4 bases removed from V and 3 bases from J, the gap between germline ends came to 4 bases. CDR3 length: 12 amino acids. Original processing notes: Lowest detectable productive clonotype frequency was 2.59 x 10-5. Clones were read by immunoSEQ multiplex PCR, and TCRdb kept only the in-frame ones, dropping some. The V and J calls and the clone size are those of that table, but D and trimming were determined from the DNA. Of tens of thousands of clones listed, around 70% are singletons. Overall study findings and caveats: TRBV06-family usage was enriched in top patient clones (8/27) versus controls (2/35). Roughly a quarter of private leukemic clonotypes occurred rarely in other patients' non-leukemic repertoires.

This clone has only a few counts. Its target is unknown. The chain joins TRBV6-5 to TRBJ1-5, with unresolved D. The sample was CD4+ T cells from blood buffy coats. The receptor was derived from a human donor in good health. Here the CDR3 reads CASSSVNQPQHF. In DNA form, the CDR3 reads TGTGCCAGCAGTTCAGTCAATCAGCCCCAGCATTTT.